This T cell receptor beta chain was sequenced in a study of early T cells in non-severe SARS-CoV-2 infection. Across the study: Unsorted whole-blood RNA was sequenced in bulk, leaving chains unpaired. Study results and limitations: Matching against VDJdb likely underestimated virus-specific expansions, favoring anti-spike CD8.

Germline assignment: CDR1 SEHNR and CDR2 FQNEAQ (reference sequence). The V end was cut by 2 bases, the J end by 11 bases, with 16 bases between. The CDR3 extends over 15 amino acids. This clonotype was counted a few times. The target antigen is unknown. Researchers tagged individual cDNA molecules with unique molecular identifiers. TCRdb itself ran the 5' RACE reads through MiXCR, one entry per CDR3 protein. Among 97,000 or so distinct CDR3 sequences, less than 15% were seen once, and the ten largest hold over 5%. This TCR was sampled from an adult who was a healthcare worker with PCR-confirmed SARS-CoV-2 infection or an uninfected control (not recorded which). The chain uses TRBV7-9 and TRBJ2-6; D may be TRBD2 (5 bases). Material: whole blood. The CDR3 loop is CASSLTFSLAHVLTF. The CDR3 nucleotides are TGTGCCAGCAGCTTAACGTTCAGCCTAGCACACGTCCTGACTTTC.